This TCR beta chain derives from a study of shared T cell receptors in the human thymus. This clone was seen just once. Sequencing was performed with immunoSEQ multiplex PCR; in TCRdb, only in-frame clones are kept and a portion is missing. The sample carries approximately 490,000 clones, about 80% recorded once. The junction had 8 bases not matched to a gene; V was cut back by 2 bases and J by 4 bases. The CDR3 sequence is 19 residues long. Germline V CDR1 and CDR2: SGHTA, FQGNSA. The same data also went into a second study, on human thymus T cells.

The sample comprised thymocytes. The chain has TRBV7-2 and TRBJ2-2; 15 positions match TRBD2. This TCR came from a boy under three years old with a congenital heart defect. Here the CDR3 reads CASSLNWTSGRAATGELFF. CDR3 DNA: TGTGCCAGCAGCTTAAACTGGACTAGCGGGAGGGCCGCCACCGGGGAGCTGTTTTTT. Full variable domain (rest looked up from reference TRBV7-2 and TRBJ2-2): GAGVSQSPSNKVTEKGKDVELRCDPISGHTALYWYRQSLGQGLEFLIYFQGNSAPDKSGLPSDRFSAERTGGSVSTLTIQRTQQEDSAVYLCASSLNWTSGRAATGELFFGEGSRLTVL.